Listed below are T cell receptor beta chains from one sample, sequenced in a study of cytotoxic CD8 clonotypes in ibrutinib-treated CLL. Method: immunoSEQ multiplex PCR; TCRdb's copy keeps in-frame clones and lacks some. The sample lists 150,000 to 200,000 clones; roughly 88% were seen once. The starting material was PBMCs, obtained at disease progression, from a patient treated with ibrutinib. The receptors stem from a human donor with chronic lymphocytic leukemia. The CDR3 runs from the conserved cysteine through the conserved F or W. Expanded clones get a size class; other rows say once, few or many, or leave the size out.

>NA|TRBV7-6|TRBJ2-7
CASSQTEISHEQYF
>NA|TRBV7-7|TRBJ2-1
CASSLYSGEDEQFF
>NA|TRBV27|TRBJ2-6
CASSFSGANVLTF
>NA|TRBV6-6|TRBJ2-3
CASTSGRAEVPDTQYF
>NA|TRBV7-3|TRBJ2-7
CASSPDGYEQYF
>NA|TRBV28|TRBJ1-1
CASSSSQRPTRNTEAFF
>NA|TRBV5-1|TRBJ1-2
CASSLTPGQGIYYGYTF
>NA|TRBV13|TRBJ2-1
CASSSAGTSGYNEQFF
>NA|TRBV11-3|TRBJ2-3
CASSPGTSGPRLTDTQYF
>few|TRBV5-6|TRBJ2-7
CASSETGALYEQYF
>NA|TRBV18|TRBJ2-5
CASSPRGEEETQYF
>once|TRBV5-4|TRBJ1-1
CASSLMGHTTEAFF
>NA|TRBV7-9|TRBJ1-1
CASSRAWDTDGITEAFF
>NA|TRBV2|TRBJ2-2
CASSEALHLTGLAGGSTGELFF
>NA|TRBV4-1|TRBJ2-7
CASSQDLAGERSYEQYF
>NA|TRBV7-9|TRBJ2-3
CASWGGAPTSDTQYF
>NA|TRBV19|TRBJ1-1
CASSIGVNSMNTEAFF
>NA|TRBV4-1|TRBJ2-7
CASRGQGYEQYF
>few|TRBV7-2|TRBJ1-5
CASSLAGGPSQPQHF
>once|TRBV19|TRBJ1-4
CASTTGGFGEKLFF
>NA|TRBV27|TRBJ2-5
CASRLQGWETQYF
>NA|TRBV19|TRBJ2-1
CASSSRLSSYNEQFF
>NA|TRBV2|TRBJ2-3
CASAGGITDTQYF
>NA|TRBV7-9|TRBJ1-2
CASSLHYGYTF
>NA|TRBV6-1|TRBJ2-5
CASSLLRGPQETQYF
>NA|TRBV6-1|TRBJ2-7
CASSAGGTRAPYEQYF